The T cell receptor (beta chain) under discussion was sequenced for a study of T-cell reconstitution after alpha-beta-depleted transplantation in children. This clonotype was counted ten times or more. No antigen is known for it. Study-wide results and caveats: Surviving recipient T cells and intrathymic progenitors accounted for some patients' high TCRbeta diversity at day 60. One year post-transplant, T-cell counts and diversity were largely derived from T cells produced anew.

A library of TCRbeta sequences, prepared with unique molecular identifiers, was generated. TCRdb called the PCR reads again in MiXCR, with one record for every CDR3 protein. The sample yields 600,000 or so distinct CDR3 sequences, around 23% seen once. The clonotype was recovered from a boy younger than two who had a stem cell transplant for acute myeloid leukemia, so the T cells may come from the graft donor. This material consisted of PBMCs, mostly from graft donor cells, taken 360 days after TCRalphabeta/CD19-depleted stem cell transplant.

The CDR3 spells CSGDRALEQFF. DNA for the CDR3: TGCAGCGGTGACAGGGCATTGGAGCAGTTCTTC. The chain carries TRBV20-1 and TRBJ2-1, with 7 bases fitting TRBD1. The length of the CDR3 is 11 residues. Germline V gene data show CDR1 as DFQATT and CDR2 as SNEGSKA (reference sequence).